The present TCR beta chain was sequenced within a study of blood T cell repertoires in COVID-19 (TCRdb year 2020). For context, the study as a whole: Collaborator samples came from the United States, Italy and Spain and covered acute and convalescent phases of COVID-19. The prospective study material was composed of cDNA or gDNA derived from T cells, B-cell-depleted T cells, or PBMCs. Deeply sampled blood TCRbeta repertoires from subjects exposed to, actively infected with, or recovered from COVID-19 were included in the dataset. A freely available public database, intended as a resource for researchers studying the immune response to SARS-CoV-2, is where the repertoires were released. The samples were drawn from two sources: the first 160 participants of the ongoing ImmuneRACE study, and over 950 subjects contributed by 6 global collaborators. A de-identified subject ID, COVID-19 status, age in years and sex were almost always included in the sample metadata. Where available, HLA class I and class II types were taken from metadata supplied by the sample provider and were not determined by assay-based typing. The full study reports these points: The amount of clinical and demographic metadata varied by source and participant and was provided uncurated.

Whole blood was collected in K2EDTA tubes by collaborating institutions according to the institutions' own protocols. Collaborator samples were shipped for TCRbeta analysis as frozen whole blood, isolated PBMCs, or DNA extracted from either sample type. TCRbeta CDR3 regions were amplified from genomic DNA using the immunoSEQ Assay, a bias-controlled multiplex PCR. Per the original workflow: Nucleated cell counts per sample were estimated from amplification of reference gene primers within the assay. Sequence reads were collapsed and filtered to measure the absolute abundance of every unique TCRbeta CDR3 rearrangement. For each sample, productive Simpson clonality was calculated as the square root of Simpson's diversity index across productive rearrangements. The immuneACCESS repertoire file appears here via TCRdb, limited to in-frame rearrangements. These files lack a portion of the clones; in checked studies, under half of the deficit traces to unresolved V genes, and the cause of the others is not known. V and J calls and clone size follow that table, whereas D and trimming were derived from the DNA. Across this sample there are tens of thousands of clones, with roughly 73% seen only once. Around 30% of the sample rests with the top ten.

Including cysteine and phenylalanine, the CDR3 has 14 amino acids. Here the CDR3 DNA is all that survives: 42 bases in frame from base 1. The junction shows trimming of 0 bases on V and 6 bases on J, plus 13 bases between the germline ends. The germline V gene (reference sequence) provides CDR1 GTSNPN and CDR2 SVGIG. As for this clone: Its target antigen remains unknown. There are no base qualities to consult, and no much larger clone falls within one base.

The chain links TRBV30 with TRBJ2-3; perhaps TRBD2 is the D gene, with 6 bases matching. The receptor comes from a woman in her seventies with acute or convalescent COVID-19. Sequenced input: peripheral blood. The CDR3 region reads CAWSVMRGPDTQYF. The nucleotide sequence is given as TGTGCCTGGAGTGTAATGCGGGGTCCTGATACGCAGTATTTT.